This T cell receptor beta chain was recovered during a study of cytomegalovirus exposure and HLA in healthy donors. In the study overall: Out of 350 to 400 genotyped donors, around 80% belonged to the Caucasian-associated ancestry cluster. Regarding the study as a whole: Later analysis associated a missense DCLRE1C variant with TCR beta V- and J-gene trimming. Sequencing likely generated an artifact that appeared as a cluster of highly shared sequence variants. Rates of TCR association differed by HLA locus in a later analysis, with DRB1 highest and HLA-C lowest.

Trimming removed 3 bases from V and 6 bases from J; junction bases left unmatched: 12. This CDR3 region has 16 residues. Germline CDR1 SGHRS, CDR2 YFSETQ. Amplification used 60 Vbeta primers and 13 Jbeta primers. TCRdb keeps only in-frame clones here, not all; method: immunoSEQ multiplex PCR. The data show tens of thousands of clones, about four fifths seen once. In regard to this clone: Antigen unknown.

This chain joins TRBV5-1 and TRBJ2-7; 10 bases match TRBD1. The source material was PBMCs. The receptor was isolated from a woman aged 25-40 years in good health and CMV-seronegative. The CDR3 sequence is CASSSSRDRGKVEQYF. DNA for the CDR3: TGCGCCAGCAGCTCGTCCCGGGACAGGGGAAAGGTCGAGCAGTACTTC.